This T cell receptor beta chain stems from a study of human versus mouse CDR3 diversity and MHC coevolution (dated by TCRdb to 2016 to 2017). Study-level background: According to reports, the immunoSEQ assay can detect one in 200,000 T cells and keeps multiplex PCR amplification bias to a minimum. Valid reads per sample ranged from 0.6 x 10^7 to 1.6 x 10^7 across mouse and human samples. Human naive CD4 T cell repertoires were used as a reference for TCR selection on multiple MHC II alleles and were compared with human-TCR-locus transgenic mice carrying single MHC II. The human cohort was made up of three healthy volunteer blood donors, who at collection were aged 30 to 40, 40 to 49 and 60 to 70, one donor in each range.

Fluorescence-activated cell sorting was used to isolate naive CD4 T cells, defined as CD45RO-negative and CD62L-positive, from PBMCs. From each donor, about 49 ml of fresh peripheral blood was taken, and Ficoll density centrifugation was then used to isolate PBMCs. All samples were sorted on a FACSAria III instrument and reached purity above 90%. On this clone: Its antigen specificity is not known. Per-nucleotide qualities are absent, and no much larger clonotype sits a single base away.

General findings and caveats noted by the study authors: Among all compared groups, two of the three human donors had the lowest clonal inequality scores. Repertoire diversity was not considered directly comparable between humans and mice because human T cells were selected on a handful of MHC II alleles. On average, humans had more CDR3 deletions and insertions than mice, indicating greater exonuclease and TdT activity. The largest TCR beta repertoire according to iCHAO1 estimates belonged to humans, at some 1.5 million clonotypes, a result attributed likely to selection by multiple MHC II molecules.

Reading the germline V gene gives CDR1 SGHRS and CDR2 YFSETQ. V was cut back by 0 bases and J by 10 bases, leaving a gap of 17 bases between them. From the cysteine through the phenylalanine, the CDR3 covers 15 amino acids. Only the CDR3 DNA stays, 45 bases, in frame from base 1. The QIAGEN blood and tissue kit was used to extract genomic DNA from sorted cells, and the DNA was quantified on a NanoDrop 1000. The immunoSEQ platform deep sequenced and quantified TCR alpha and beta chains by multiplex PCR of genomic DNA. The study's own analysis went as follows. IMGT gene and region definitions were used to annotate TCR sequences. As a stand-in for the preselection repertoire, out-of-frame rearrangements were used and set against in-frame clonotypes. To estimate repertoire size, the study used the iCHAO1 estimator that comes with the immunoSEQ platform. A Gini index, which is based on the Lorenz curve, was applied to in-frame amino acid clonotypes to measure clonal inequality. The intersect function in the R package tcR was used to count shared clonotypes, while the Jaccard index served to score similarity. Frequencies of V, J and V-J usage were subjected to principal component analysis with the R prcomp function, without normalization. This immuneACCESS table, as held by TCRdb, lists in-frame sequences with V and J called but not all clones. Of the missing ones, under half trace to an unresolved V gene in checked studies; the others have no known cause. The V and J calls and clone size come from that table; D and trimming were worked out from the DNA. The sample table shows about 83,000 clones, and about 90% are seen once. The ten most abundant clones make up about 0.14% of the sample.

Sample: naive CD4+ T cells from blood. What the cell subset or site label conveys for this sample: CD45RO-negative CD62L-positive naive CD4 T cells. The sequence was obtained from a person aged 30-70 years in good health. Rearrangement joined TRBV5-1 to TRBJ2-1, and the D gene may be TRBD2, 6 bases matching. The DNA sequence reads TGCGCCAGCAGCTTGGTTGAACAAGGGAGGAGCGAGCAGTTCTTC. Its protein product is CASSLVEQGRSEQFF.